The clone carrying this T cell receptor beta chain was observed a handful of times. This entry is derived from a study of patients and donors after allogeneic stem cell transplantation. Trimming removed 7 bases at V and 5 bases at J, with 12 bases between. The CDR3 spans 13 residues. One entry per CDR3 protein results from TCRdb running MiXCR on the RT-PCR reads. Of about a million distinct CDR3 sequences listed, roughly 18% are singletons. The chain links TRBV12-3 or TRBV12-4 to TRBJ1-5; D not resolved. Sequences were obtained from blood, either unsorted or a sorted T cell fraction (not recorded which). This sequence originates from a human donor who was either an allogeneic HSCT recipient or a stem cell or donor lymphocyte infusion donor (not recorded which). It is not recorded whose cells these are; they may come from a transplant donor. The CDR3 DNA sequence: TGTGCCAGCACCGAAGCGGGTTATCAGCCCCAGCATTTT. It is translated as CASTEAGYQPQHF.